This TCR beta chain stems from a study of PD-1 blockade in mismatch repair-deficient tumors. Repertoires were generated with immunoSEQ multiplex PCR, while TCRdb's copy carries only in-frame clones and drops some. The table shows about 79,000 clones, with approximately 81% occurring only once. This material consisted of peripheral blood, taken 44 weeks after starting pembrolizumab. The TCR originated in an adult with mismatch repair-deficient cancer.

CDR3 sequence (DNA): TGTGCCAGCAGCTTAGGGCAGGGCTCCCAGCCCCAGCATTTT. The encoded protein is CASSLGQGSQPQHF. The chain joins TRBV7-8 to TRBJ1-5; D is possibly TRBD1 (5 bases). The CDR3 runs 14 residues. The V end was cut by 1 base, the J end by 7 bases, with 11 bases between. Germline CDR1 is SGHVS and CDR2 is FQNEAQ.